These 2 T cell receptor beta chains came from one sample sequenced in a study of blood T cell repertoires in COVID-19. Libraries were prepared by immunoSEQ multiplex PCR; TCRdb keeps only in-frame clonotypes and omits some of them. Among about 73,000 clones listed, around 83% were seen once. The sequenced sample consisted of peripheral blood. These receptors were taken from an older woman with acute or convalescent COVID-19.

The CDR3 loop is CASSWDGREEAFF. CDR3 bases: TGTGCCAGCAGCTGGGACGGGCGGGAGGAAGCTTTCTTT. The V gene is TRBV7-3, the J gene TRBJ1-1; maybe TRBD1 (5 bases). V lost 4 bases and J 8 bases, leaving 14 bases between the germline ends. The CDR3 spans 13 residues. From germline, CDR1 is SGHTA and CDR2 FQGTGA. The full variable domain, in which reference TRBV7-3 and TRBJ1-1 provide the parts outside the CDR3, is GAGVSQTPSNKVTEKGKYVELRCDPISGHTALYWYRQSLGQGPEFLIYFQGTGAADDSGLPNDRFFAVRPEGSVSTLKIQRTERGDSAVYLCASSWDGREEAFFGQGTRLTVV.

V is TRBV3-1 (or the pseudogene TRBV3-2) and J is TRBJ2-1; the D gene is possibly TRBD1 (7 bases). The CDR3 covers 18 residues. The V end lost 0 bases, the J end lost 0 bases, and 15 bases lay between the germline ends. Germline V gene data show CDR1 as LGHDT and CDR2 as YNNKEL (reference sequence). DNA of the CDR3: TGTGCCAGCAGCCAAGAGGGCAGGGGGGCAAGCTCCTACAATGAGCAGTTCTTC. Translation gives CASSQEGRGASSYNEQFF.